This T cell receptor beta chain originates from a study of CD8+ T cells in alopecia areata. General study findings and limits: Mouse data revealed clearer TCR sharing than patient data did, a gap possibly tied to HLA.

Punch biopsies of lesional scalp, plus peripheral blood, were taken from alopecia areata patients. Sequencing relied on a cDNA template that was reverse transcribed from extracted RNA. Assay: immunoSEQ multiplex PCR; the TCRdb copy retains only in-frame clones and omits some. The sample holds some 170,000 clones, roughly 60% seen once. On this clone itself: Its antigen is unknown.

The source of this sequence is a human donor with alopecia areata. This sample comprised CD4+ T cells sorted from blood, obtained at week 0.

CDR3 protein: CASSLGRLGLGEQFF. In DNA form, the CDR3 reads TGTGCCAGCAGCTTGGGACGGCTGGGGCTCGGTGAGCAGTTCTTC. The chain is built from TRBV5-6 and TRBJ2-1; a possible D gene is TRBD1 (5 bases). Between the trimmed V and J ends, which lost 0 bases and 9 bases, there was a span of 16 bases. The germline V gene has CDR1 SGHDT and CDR2 YYEEEE. The CDR3 sequence is 15 residues long.